The 18 T cell receptor beta chains below were found in one sample sequenced in a study of blood T cell repertoires in COVID-19. Profiled with immunoSEQ multiplex PCR; TCRdb holds only in-frame clones, not every one. The repertoire holds roughly 200,000 clones, about 84% seen once, with about 8% in the top ten. Sequencing used peripheral blood. Receptor source: a woman over 75 with acute or convalescent COVID-19.

V usage is TRBV6-1 and J usage is TRBJ1-6; D remains ambiguous. Germline V gene data show CDR1 as MNHNS and CDR2 as SASEGT. This CDR3 region has 15 residues. V gave up 2 bases and J gave up 5 bases, with 10 bases separating them. DNA for the CDR3: TGTGCCAGCAGTGAATCGTCCGCGAATAATTCACCCCTCCACTTT. This sequence encodes CASSESSANNSPLHF.

The chain has TRBV12-3 or TRBV12-4 and TRBJ1-2; no definite D call. The length of the CDR3 is 13 residues. The V end was cut by 5 bases, the J end by 3 bases, with 10 bases between. The CDR3 loop is CASSPAVHYGYTF. As DNA, the CDR3 is TGTGCCAGCAGTCCAGCGGTCCACTATGGCTACACCTTC.

V is TRBV10-3 and J is TRBJ2-2; 7 bases map to TRBD1. This CDR3 has 14 residues. The germline CDR1 and CDR2 sequences are ENHRY and SYGVKD. V shed 7 bases and J 5 bases; nucleotides not matched to a gene: 7. CDR3 nucleotide sequence: TGTGCCATCAAGGGCCAGGGGGAAACCGGGGAGCTGTTTTTT. Amino acid sequence: CAIKGQGETGELFF.

The chain carries TRBV6-5 and TRBJ2-3, with a possible D match to TRBD2 (6 bases). The germline V gene encodes CDR1 MNHEY and CDR2 SVGAGI. Trimming cost V 6 bases and J 6 bases, with 19 bases left between them. This CDR3 region has 15 residues. In DNA form, the CDR3 reads TGTGCCAGCAGGGATGGGACTTCTGGTCGGGATACGCAGTATTTT. Protein product: CASRDGTSGRDTQYF.

This sequence joins TRBV11-2 and TRBJ2-2; D may be TRBD2 (6 bases). Germline CDR1 reads SGHAT; CDR2 reads FQNNGV. V shed 1 base and J shed 4 bases, with 13 bases lying between them. The CDR3 has 16 residues. Here the CDR3 DNA reads TGTGCCAGCAGCTTAGTGGGGGGTACGGGCACCGGGGAGCTGTTTTTT. This sequence encodes CASSLVGGTGTGELFF.

The rearrangement uses TRBV12-3 or TRBV12-4 and TRBJ1-5, with a tentative D call TRBD1 (6 bases). The CDR3 extends over 13 amino acids. Deletions cut 5 bases from V and 7 bases from J, with 12 bases between. The CDR3 reads CASSNREGQPQHF. CDR3 DNA: TGTGCCAGCAGTAACAGGGAGGGGCAGCCCCAGCATTTT.

J is TRBJ1-4 and V is TRBV18; maybe TRBD1 (6 bases). The CDR3 extends over 17 amino acids. The ends were cut back, 6 bases at V and 0 bases at J, with 17 bases in the middle. The V gene's germline CDR1 is KGHSH and CDR2 LQKENI. The CDR3 reads CASSLGHPFATNEKLFF. CDR3 nucleotides: TGTGCCAGCTCCCTGGGACACCCGTTTGCAACTAATGAAAAACTGTTTTTT.

This chain connects TRBV30 to TRBJ2-7; 11 bases fit TRBD2. The CDR3 length is 17 residues. Germline V gene sequence: CDR1 GTSNPN, CDR2 SVGIG (reference sequence). V gave up 3 bases and J gave up 3 bases; unmatched junction bases: 13. CDR3 residues: CAWRKPYGTSGFYEQYF. The CDR3 DNA sequence: TGTGCCTGGAGGAAGCCCTACGGGACTAGCGGATTCTACGAGCAGTACTTC.

The chain employs TRBV6-5 and TRBJ2-7; D not resolved. The CDR3 contains 14 residues. CDR1 MNHEY and CDR2 SVGAGI come from the germline V gene. Trimming removed 7 bases at V and 4 bases at J, with 17 bases between. The CDR3 sequence is CASKTSRGRYEQYF. The CDR3 DNA reads TGTGCCAGCAAAACCTCCAGAGGAAGGTACGAGCAGTACTTC.

The rearrangement joins TRBV3-1 (or the pseudogene TRBV3-2) to TRBJ2-2; possibly TRBD1 for D (6 bases). The CDR3 consists of 17 residues. CDR1 LGHDT and CDR2 YNNKEL come from the germline V gene (reference sequence). The V end lost 1 base, the J end lost 0 bases, and 12 bases lay between the germline ends. The CDR3 nucleotides are TGTGCCAGCAGCCAAGCTACCGGGACAACGAACACCGGGGAGCTGTTTTTT. This encodes CASSQATGTTNTGELFF.

The chain has TRBV19 and TRBJ1-6, with D tentatively TRBD1 (5 bases). The CDR3 has 17 residues. Germline CDR1 LNHDA, CDR2 SQIVND (reference sequence). The ends were cut back, 4 bases at V and 0 bases at J, with 13 bases in the middle. CDR3 nucleotides: TGTGCCAGTAGTAGCCGGGACTCGAGCTCCTATAATTCACCCCTCCACTTT. Translation gives CASSSRDSSSYNSPLHF.

This clone showed up just a few times. The gene calls are TRBV7-3 and TRBJ2-1; D ambiguous. The V and J ends lost 1 base and 1 base respectively, with 11 bases between them. This CDR3 region has 16 residues. The germline V gene has CDR1 SGHTA and CDR2 FQGTGA. The CDR3 nucleotides are TGTGCCAGCAGCTTAAGAGCGCCCGGATCCTACAATGAGCAGTTCTTC. It is translated as CASSLRAPGSYNEQFF.

The chain is built from TRBV5-5 and TRBJ1-2; perhaps TRBD1 as D (6 bases). The CDR3 spans 14 residues. V was clipped by 2 bases and J by 5 bases, with 13 bases between them. The germline V gene has CDR1 SGHKS and CDR2 YYEKEE (reference sequence). CDR3 nucleotides: TGTGCCAGCAGCTTTGGAGGGGGGGAATATGGCTACACCTTC. It encodes CASSFGGGEYGYTF.

V and J are TRBV14 and TRBJ2-2, with D perhaps matching TRBD2 (7 bases). With 5 bases removed from V and 2 bases from J, the gap between germline ends came to 15 bases. CDR3 size: 16 residues. Germline V gene sequence: CDR1 SGHDN, CDR2 FVKESK. In nucleotides, the CDR3 is TGTGCCAGCAGCGCATGGGGGGGGCCCAACACCGGGGAGCTGTTTTTT. This encodes CASSAWGGPNTGELFF.

The chain joins TRBV19 to TRBJ1-4; no definite D call. The CDR3 has 13 residues. CDR1 and CDR2 from the germline V gene are LNHDA and SQIVND (reference sequence). V lost 6 bases and J lost 8, with 13 bases in between. The CDR3 DNA sequence: TGTGCCAGTAGGGGCGAGGGTAGAGAAAAACTGTTTTTT. Its protein is CASRGEGREKLFF.

J is TRBJ1-4 and V is TRBV7-2; 9 nucleotides line up with TRBD1. Germline CDR1 SGHTA, CDR2 FQGNSA. This CDR3 spans 15 amino acids. The J segment lost 3 bases and the V segment lost 3 bases, leaving 2 bases of the junction unmatched. The CDR3 DNA sequence: TGTGCCAGCAGCTTGACAGGGGGGTCTAATGAAAAACTGTTTTTT. Translation gives CASSLTGGSNEKLFF.

This clone was counted between two and nine times. The rearrangement links TRBV6-2 or TRBV6-3 to TRBJ1-2; D may be TRBD1 (5 bases). CDR3 length: 16 amino acids. Trimming cost V 5 bases and J 5 bases, with 21 bases left between them. CDR1 and CDR2 (germline): MNHEY, SVGEGT. This chain's CDR3 is CASSPYRTLSPYGYTF. The CDR3 nucleotides are TGTGCCAGCAGTCCCTACCGGACATTATCCCCTTATGGCTACACCTTC.

This chain connects TRBV19 to TRBJ2-2, with a weak D call TRBD2 (5 bases). CDR1 is LNHDA and CDR2 is SQIVND in the germline V gene (reference sequence). V gave up 4 bases and J gave up 5 bases, with 8 bases separating them. CDR3 length: 13 residues. The CDR3 coding sequence is TGTGCCAGTAGTACCGGACTTACCGGGGAGCTGTTTTTT. Amino acids: CASSTGLTGELFF.